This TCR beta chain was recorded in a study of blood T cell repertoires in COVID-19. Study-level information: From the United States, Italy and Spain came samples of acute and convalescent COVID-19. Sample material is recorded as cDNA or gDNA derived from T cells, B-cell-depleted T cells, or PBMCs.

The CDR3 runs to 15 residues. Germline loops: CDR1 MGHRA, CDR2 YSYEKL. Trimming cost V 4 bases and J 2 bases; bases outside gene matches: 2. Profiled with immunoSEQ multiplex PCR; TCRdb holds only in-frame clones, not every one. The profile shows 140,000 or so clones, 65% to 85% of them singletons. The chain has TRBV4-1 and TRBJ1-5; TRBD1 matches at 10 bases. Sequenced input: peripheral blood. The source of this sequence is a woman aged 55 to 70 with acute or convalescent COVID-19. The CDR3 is CASSPGTGGNQPQHF. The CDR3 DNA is TGCGCCAGCAGCCCGGGGACAGGGGGCAATCAGCCCCAGCATTTT.